What follows are 8 T cell receptor beta chains derived from one specimen sequenced in a study of blood T cell repertoires in COVID-19. Clones were read by immunoSEQ multiplex PCR, and TCRdb kept only the in-frame ones, dropping some. The sample lists roughly 40,000 clones, just over 85% occurring once. Sequencing was done on a sample of peripheral blood. The receptors shown here come from a man in his 70s with acute or convalescent COVID-19.

The chain recombines TRBV3-1 (or the pseudogene TRBV3-2) with TRBJ1-6; D may be TRBD1 (6 bases). Germline assignment: CDR1 LGHDT and CDR2 YNNKEL (reference sequence). The V gene lost 3 bases and the J gene lost 3 bases, with 12 bases spanning the gap. The CDR3 totals 16 residues. Written as DNA, the CDR3 is TGTGCCAGCAGCCACGAACCACAGGGCTATAATTCACCCCTCCACTTT. Its protein is CASSHEPQGYNSPLHF.

The chain carries TRBV5-6 and TRBJ1-4; no firm D call. Looked up from germline, CDR1 is SGHDT and CDR2 is YYEEEE. V was shortened by 5 bases and J by 5 bases, with 22 bases between the two germline ends. This CDR3 region has 17 residues. CDR3 coding DNA: TGTGCCAGCAGATCAGAGACGGAGGGAACACGAAATGAAAAACTGTTTTTT. This translates into CASRSETEGTRNEKLFF.

This chain links TRBV10-3 with TRBJ1-6; D ambiguous. From germline, CDR1 is ENHRY and CDR2 SYGVKD. The length of the CDR3 is 16 residues. V was clipped by 3 bases and J by 7 bases, with 16 bases between them. CDR3 bases: TGTGCCATCAGTGACTCCCCCACTCTAGACAATTCACCCCTCCACTTT. Protein product: CAISDSPTLDNSPLHF.

The chain carries TRBV6-4 and TRBJ1-5; weak D call: TRBD1 (5 bases). With 3 bases removed from V and 7 bases from J, the gap between germline ends came to 10 bases. Germline V gives CDR1 MRHNA, CDR2 SNTAGT. CDR3 size: 13 residues. DNA for the CDR3: TGTGCCAGCAGTGAAGGGGTCGGGCAGCCCCAGCATTTT. Its protein product is CASSEGVGQPQHF.

This chain joins TRBV18 and TRBJ1-5; D uncertain. V lost 3 bases to trimming and J lost 3 bases, with 12 bases between them. The germline CDR1 and CDR2 sequences are KGHSH and LQKENI. The CDR3 consists of 15 residues. The CDR3, as DNA: TGTGCCAGCTCACCGATAAACGGGAACAATCAGCCCCAGCATTTT. This encodes CASSPINGNNQPQHF.

This clone was picked up a small number of times. V and J are TRBV7-3 and TRBJ2-6; D is perhaps TRBD2 (7 bases). CDR1 SGHTA and CDR2 FQGTGA come from the germline V gene. This CDR3 is built from 19 residues. V was pared by 1 base and J by 0 bases, with 16 bases between. The CDR3 DNA reads as TGTGCCAGCAGCTTAAGGGGGGGCCCGCCGAGCTCTGGGGCCAACGTCCTGACTTTC. It translates to CASSLRGGPPSSGANVLTF.

The chain employs TRBV7-2 and TRBJ1-4; 7 bases align to TRBD1. This CDR3 contains 15 residues. Trimming at V came to 3 bases and at J to 2 bases, leaving 3 bases not matched to a gene. The V gene's germline CDR1 is SGHTA and CDR2 FQGNSA. CDR3 in DNA: TGTGCCAGCAGCTTGACAGGGCTTACTAATGAAAAACTGTTTTTT. Its translation is CASSLTGLTNEKLFF.

The rearrangement links TRBV19 to TRBJ2-7; 7 nucleotides match TRBD2. V trimming: 6 bases; J trimming: 4 bases; junction bases outside the gene matches: 12. The CDR3 consists of 15 residues. Germline CDR1 and CDR2: LNHDA and SQIVND (reference sequence). The CDR3 DNA reads TGTGCCAGTAGCGGTGGGAGGGCAGGATCTTACGAGCAGTACTTC. It translates to CASSGGRAGSYEQYF.